These 3 T cell receptor beta chains were sequenced from one sample in a study of T cell responses to AZD1222 COVID-19 vaccine. Produced via immunoSEQ multiplex PCR; TCRdb's table is partial and in-frame only. Of over 100,000 clones listed, about 90% are singletons. The specimen was peripheral blood, collected on day 0 of AZD1222 vaccination. The receptors were gathered from an adult in good health.

The J gene is TRBJ1-1, the V gene TRBV6-6, with D maybe TRBD1 (5 bases). Germline V CDR1 and CDR2: MNHNY, SVGAGI (reference sequence). The V gene lost 2 bases and the J gene lost 3 bases, with 10 bases spanning the gap. The CDR3 is 14 amino acids. Here the CDR3 DNA reads TGTGCCAGCAGTTACGGGGCGCGGGACACTGAAGCTTTCTTT. It yields the protein CASSYGARDTEAFF.

The DNA of the CDR3 is TGTGCTAGTGCCATTAGAGGGGACCTACGGGATGAAAAACTGTTTTTT. Translation: CASAIRGDLRDEKLFF. The rearrangement joins TRBV12-5 to TRBJ1-4; D might be TRBD1 (5 bases). V was cut by 7 bases and J by 6 bases, with 21 bases left in between. The CDR3 runs 16 residues. Germline CDR1 is LGHNT and CDR2 is FRNRAP.

The J gene is TRBJ2-1, the V gene TRBV15; 7 positions agree with TRBD2. CDR1 is LNHNV, CDR2 YYDKDF, per germline (reference sequence). V was clipped by 0 bases and J by 6 bases; unmatched bases: 8. The CDR3 length is 16 residues. The CDR3 nucleotides read TGTGCCACCAGCAGAGATCAAAGCGGGACCCCCAATGAGCAGTTCTTC. Translation gives CATSRDQSGTPNEQFF.